This is a list of T cell receptor beta chains from one sample in a study of OX40 agonist ivuxolimab in advanced cancers. This table comes from immunoSEQ multiplex PCR, and its TCRdb copy is limited to in-frame clones, with some not included. The top ten clones hold 60% to 80% of a sample with about 19,000 clones, approximately 85% of them seen once. Sequenced material: CD4+ or CD8+ T cells sorted from blood, taken in a trial of the OX40 agonist ivuxolimab. These receptors originate from an adult with an advanced solid tumor such as melanoma, head and neck, liver or kidney cancer. The CDR3 runs from the conserved cysteine through the conserved F or W. A D gene is named only where the DNA matches it firmly. Clone size is stated in some rows and not others, as once, few, many or a class when expanded.

j_gene | v_gene | abundance | d_gene | CDR3nt | CDR3aa
TRBJ1-2 | TRBV10-2 | . | . | TGCGCCAGCAGCCACGGGACGGACTATGGCTACACCTTC | CASSHGTDYGYTF
TRBJ2-2 | TRBV6-1 | . | . | TGTGCCAGCGGGCCAGCCGGGGAGCTGTTTTTT | CASGPAGELFF
TRBJ2-3 | TRBV19 | . | TRBD2 | TGTGCCAGTAGTCCCCGGACTAGCGGGAACACAGATACGCAGTATTTT | CASSPRTSGNTDTQYF
TRBJ2-3 | TRBV11-2 | . | TRBD2 | TGTGCCAGCAGCTCCTTAGCGGGAGCCACAGATACGCAGTATTTT | CASSSLAGATDTQYF
TRBJ2-7 | TRBV7-9 | . | . | TGTGCCAGCAGCTTTCCGGGGATCCACGAGCAGTACTTC | CASSFPGIHEQYF
TRBJ2-1 | TRBV6-4 | . | . | TGTGCCAGCAAGAGGGACGGGTCCTACAATGAGCAGTTCTTC | CASKRDGSYNEQFF
TRBJ1-6 | TRBV19 | . | . | TGTGCCAGTAGTATCGAGCCGGAGAGCTCCTATAATTCACCCCTCCACTTT | CASSIEPESSYNSPLHF
TRBJ1-1 | TRBV27 | . | TRBD1 | TGTGCCAGCAGTAATCAGGGGGGGAACACTGAAGCTTTCTTT | CASSNQGGNTEAFF
TRBJ1-5 | TRBV9 | . | . | TGTGCCAGCAGCGTAGGTGCAGGGTGGCAGCCCCAGCATTTT | CASSVGAGWQPQHF
TRBJ2-1 | TRBV6-5 | . | TRBD1 | TGTGCCAGCAGTTACTCGATGGGACAGGGGGCGTTTGAGCAGTTCTTC | CASSYSMGQGAFEQFF
TRBJ2-1 | TRBV5-5 | . | . | TGTGCCAGCAGCCCTCGGGACCTTCGGGGATTAGATGAGCAGTTCTTC | CASSPRDLRGLDEQFF
TRBJ2-7 | TRBV6-5 | once | . | TGTGCCAGCAGTTACTCCCAGGGTTACGAGCAGTACTTC | CASSYSQGYEQYF
TRBJ2-7 | TRBV27 | . | TRBD2 | TGTGCCAGCAGTTTGACTAGCGGGATTTCCTACGAGCAGTACTTC | CASSLTSGISYEQYF
TRBJ1-1 | TRBV5-6 | . | . | TGTGCCAGCAGCCCAAACTTGGGGGGAGGTGAAGCTTTCTTT | CASSPNLGGGEAFF
TRBJ2-1 | TRBV7-9 | . | TRBD2 | TGTGCCAGCAGCTTACCGGCGGGGGCCTACAATGAGCAGTTCTTC | CASSLPAGAYNEQFF
TRBJ1-1 | TRBV27 | . | . | TGTGCCAGCATGAAACCGGGTGGCCCTTTAAGGGAAGCTTTCTTT | CASMKPGGPLREAFF
TRBJ1-2 | TRBV19 | . | TRBD1 | TGTGCCAGTAGTGGGAACAGGGGCGGAGGCTACACCTTC | CASSGNRGGGYTF
TRBJ2-5 | TRBV2 | . | . | TGTGCCAGCAGTGAATGGCGGGTACAAGAGACCCAGTACTTC | CASSEWRVQETQYF
TRBJ2-7 | TRBV27 | . | . | TGTGCCAGCAGTGTGGGAGGTGGAGACGAGCAGTACTTC | CASSVGGGDEQYF
TRBJ2-1 | TRBV19 | . | . | TGTGCCAGTAGTATCACCGGGGGGCTTTACAATGAGCAGTTCTTC | CASSITGGLYNEQFF
TRBJ2-7 | TRBV27 | . | . | TGTGCCAGCAGTTTACAGGGGTCCTACGAGCAGTACTTC | CASSLQGSYEQYF
TRBJ2-2 | TRBV15 | . | . | TGTGCCACCAGCATCAGCGCGAACACCGGGGAGCTGTTTTTT | CATSISANTGELFF
TRBJ2-5 | TRBV27 | . | . | TGTGCCAGCAGTCATACAGGGGGGGGAGCAGAGACCCAGTACTTC | CASSHTGGGAETQYF
TRBJ2-2 | TRBV6-5 | . | . | TGTGCCAGCAGTTACTCCTTGGGGGCGACCGGGGAGCTGTTTTTT | CASSYSLGATGELFF
TRBJ2-2 | TRBV7-8 | . | TRBD1 | TGTGCCAGCAGCTTACCGGGACAGAAGGACACCGGGGAGCTGTTTTTT | CASSLPGQKDTGELFF
TRBJ2-2 | TRBV30 | few | . | TGTGCCTGGAATCACGGCTCCGGGGAGCTGTTTTTT | CAWNHGSGELFF
TRBJ1-2 | TRBV29-1 | . | TRBD1 | TGCAGCGTTGAAAGTCGTACAGGGGGTGACTCAGCTAACTATGGCTACACCTTC | CSVESRTGGDSANYGYTF
TRBJ2-1 | TRBV28 | . | . | TGTGCCAGCAGTTCGAGGACCGAAATCTCCTACAATGAGCAGTTCTTC | CASSSRTEISYNEQFF
TRBJ2-1 | TRBV5-1 | . | . | TGCGCCAGCAGCTTGGTGCTAGCGCAAATGTCCTACAATGAGCAGTTCTTC | CASSLVLAQMSYNEQFF
TRBJ2-1 | TRBV27 | . | . | TGTGCCAGCAGTTCCCCCGGGACCTCCTACAATGAGCAGTTCTTC | CASSSPGTSYNEQFF
TRBJ2-7 | TRBV9 | . | TRBD2 | TGTGCCAGCAGCCCGGGGGGGCGCGAGCAGTACTTC | CASSPGGREQYF
TRBJ2-7 | TRBV6-5 | . | . | TGTGCCAGCAGTTACTCGAAAGGCTACGAGCAGTACTTC | CASSYSKGYEQYF
TRBJ2-1 | TRBV19 | many | TRBD2 | TGTGCCAGTAGGCGTACTAGCGGGAGTTACCATGAGCAGTTCTTC | CASRRTSGSYHEQFF
TRBJ2-2 | TRBV25-1 | once | . | TGTGCCAGCAGTGAATTGAGCGGGGAGCTGTTTTTT | CASSELSGELFF
TRBJ2-2 | TRBV7-6 | once | . | TGTGCCAGCAGTTCAGGAAGGGCTATAAACACCGGGGAGCTGTTTTTT | CASSSGRAINTGELFF
TRBJ2-7 | TRBV5-4 | . | . | TGTGCCAGCAGCTTGGGGGCCTACGAGCAGTACTTC | CASSLGAYEQYF
TRBJ2-1 | TRBV27 | . | . | TGTGCCAGCAGTCCCGGTGGAGCATACAATGAGCAGTTCTTC | CASSPGGAYNEQFF
TRBJ2-7 | TRBV27 | . | . | TGTGCCAGCAGTTTCAGAGGGTACTCCTACGAGCAGTACTTC | CASSFRGYSYEQYF
TRBJ2-4 | TRBV5-6 | . | TRBD1 | TGTGCCAGCAGCTTTTTGGGACAGGGGGCGGCCAAAAACATTCAGTACTTC | CASSFLGQGAAKNIQYF
TRBJ1-3 | TRBV7-9 | . | . | TGTGCCAGCAGCTTAGGAGCAAACACCATATATTTT | CASSLGANTIYF
TRBJ2-3 | TRBV5-4 | . | . | TGTGCCAGCAGCCTGGGGGCAGGCATTTCACTCTCAGATACGCAGTATTTT | CASSLGAGISLSDTQYF
TRBJ1-5 | TRBV6-5 | . | . | TGTGCCAGCAGTTGGGGGTTCAATCAGCCCCAGCATTTT | CASSWGFNQPQHF
TRBJ2-7 | TRBV7-9 | once | . | TGTGCCAGCAGCTCTGCAAGTACCTCGCACGAGCAGTACTTC | CASSSASTSHEQYF
TRBJ1-2 | TRBV5-5 | once | . | TGTGCCAGCAGCCTCGGCAGTCAAGGCTACACCTTC | CASSLGSQGYTF
TRBJ2-7 | TRBV7-9 | . | . | TGTGCCAGCAGCCCCGCTGTAGGCGGCACCTACGAGCAGTACTTC | CASSPAVGGTYEQYF
TRBJ2-5 | TRBV4-2 | . | TRBD2 | TGTGCCAGCAGCCAAACTAGCGAGGCCTCGGAGACCCAGTACTTC | CASSQTSEASETQYF
TRBJ2-7 | TRBV27 | . | TRBD1 | TGTGCCAGCAGTTTTGGAGGACAGGGGTCCTACGAGCAGTACTTC | CASSFGGQGSYEQYF
TRBJ2-7 | TRBV27 | . | . | TGTGCCAGCAGTCTAGCCCAGGGGTTCTACGAGCAGTACTTC | CASSLAQGFYEQYF
TRBJ1-5 | TRBV30 | . | TRBD1 | TGTGCCTGGAGTCCTGGACAGGGGCGATATCAGCCCCAGCATTTT | CAWSPGQGRYQPQHF
TRBJ2-5 | TRBV25-1 | . | . | TGTGCCAGCAGCCTGGGGGAGACCCAGTACTTC | CASSLGETQYF
TRBJ1-2 | TRBV6-1 | . | . | TGTGCCAGCAGTGAATATCGGGGAACTAACTATGGCTACACCTTC | CASSEYRGTNYGYTF